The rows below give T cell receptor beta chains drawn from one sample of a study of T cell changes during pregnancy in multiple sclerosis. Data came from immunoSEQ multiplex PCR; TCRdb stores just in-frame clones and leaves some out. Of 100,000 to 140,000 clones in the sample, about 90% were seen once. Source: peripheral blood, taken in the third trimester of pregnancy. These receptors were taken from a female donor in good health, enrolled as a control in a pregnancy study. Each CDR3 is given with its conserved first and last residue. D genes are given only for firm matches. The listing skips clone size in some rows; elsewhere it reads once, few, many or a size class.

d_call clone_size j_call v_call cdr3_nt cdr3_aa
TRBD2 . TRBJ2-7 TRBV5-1 TGCGCCAGCCGGGGAGCGGGGGGGACCTACGAGCAGTACTTC CASRGAGGTYEQYF
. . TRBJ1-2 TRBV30 TGTGCCTGGAGTGTATTGAGGGTATACACCTTC CAWSVLRVYTF
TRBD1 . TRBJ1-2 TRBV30 TGTGCCTGGAGTGCCCAGGACAGGCCCTCTTACAATGGCTACACCTTC CAWSAQDRPSYNGYTF
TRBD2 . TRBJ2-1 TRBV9 TGTGCCAGCAGCGCCCGACTAGCGGAAAACAATGAGCAGTTCTTC CASSARLAENNEQFF
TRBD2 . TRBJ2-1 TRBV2 TGTGCCAGCAGCGGGCTAGCGGGGGTGTACAATGAGCAGTTCTTC CASSGLAGVYNEQFF
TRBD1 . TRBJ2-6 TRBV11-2 TGTGCCAGCGCGTCAGGGGGAAACGGGGCCAACGTCCTGACTTTC CASASGGNGANVLTF
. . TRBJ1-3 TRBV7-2 TGTGCCAGCAGCTTAGACCCAGGCTCTGGAAACACCATATATTTT CASSLDPGSGNTIYF
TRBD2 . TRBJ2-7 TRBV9 TGTGCCAGCAGCGTAGGGACTAGAACCAACGAGCAGTACTTC CASSVGTRTNEQYF
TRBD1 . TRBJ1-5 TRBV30 TGTGCCTGGGGACCACAGGGGACGCCCCAGCATTTT CAWGPQGTPQHF
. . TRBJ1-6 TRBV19 TGTGCCAGTAGTACGCAAGGGAGGTCACCCCTCCACTTT CASSTQGRSPLHF
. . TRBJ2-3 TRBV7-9 TGTGCCAGCAGCTCTGGACCACGCGGGCGAGATACGCAGTATTTT CASSSGPRGRDTQYF
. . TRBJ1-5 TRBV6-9 TGTGCCAGCAGTTATTCGGGACAAAAGAGGGGGAGTGCAAATCAGCCCCAGCATTTT CASSYSGQKRGSANQPQHF
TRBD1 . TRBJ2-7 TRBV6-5 TGTGCCAGCAGTTACTCGGGACAGGGGGGATTCGAGCAGTACTTC CASSYSGQGGFEQYF
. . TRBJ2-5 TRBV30 TGTGCCTGGAGTGTACAGGGAGAGACCCAGTACTTC CAWSVQGETQYF
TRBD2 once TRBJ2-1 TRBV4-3 TGCGCCAGCAGCCAAGATTGGGTAGCGGGGCCTCATCGGCAGTTCTTC CASSQDWVAGPHRQFF
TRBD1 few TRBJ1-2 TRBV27 TGTGCCAGCAGGGGGGACAGGGGGCAGAGGGGCTACACCTTC CASRGDRGQRGYTF
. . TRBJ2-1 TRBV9 TGTGCCAGCAGCGGAGGATCATCCTCCTACAATGAGCAGTTCTTC CASSGGSSSYNEQFF
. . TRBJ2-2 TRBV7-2 TGTGCCAGCAGCTTTAGCAATCCCACCGGGGAGCTGTTTTTT CASSFSNPTGELFF
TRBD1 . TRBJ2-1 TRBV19 TGTGCCAGTAGACAACAGGGGTACTCCTACAATGAGCAGTTCTTC CASRQQGYSYNEQFF
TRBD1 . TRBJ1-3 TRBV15 TGTGCCACCAGCAGAGATATACCCGGGACAGCAAAAAACACCATATATTTT CATSRDIPGTAKNTIYF
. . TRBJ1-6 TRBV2 TGTGCCAGCAGCCTCAGGGATAATTCACCCCTCCACTTT CASSLRDNSPLHF
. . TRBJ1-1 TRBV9 TGTGCCAGCAGCGTAGGGGCAGGGGCGATCCGTAACACTGAAGCTTTCTTT CASSVGAGAIRNTEAFF
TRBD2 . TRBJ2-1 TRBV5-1 TGCGCCAGCAGCCCGGGACTAGTCTACAATGAGCAGTTCTTC CASSPGLVYNEQFF
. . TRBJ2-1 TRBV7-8 TGTGCCAGCAGCTTAGACTCCGGGAACAATGAGCAGTTCTTC CASSLDSGNNEQFF
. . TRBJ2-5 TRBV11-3 TGTGCCAGCTCCCGGGGGAATCAAGAGACCCAGTACTTC CASSRGNQETQYF
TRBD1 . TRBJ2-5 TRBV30 TGTGCCTGGGGGACAGGGGTTGTAGAGACCCAGTACTTC CAWGTGVVETQYF
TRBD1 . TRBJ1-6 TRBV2 TGTGCCAGCAGTGGTAGGGACAGGGGGCGAGATTCACCCCTCCACTTT CASSGRDRGRDSPLHF
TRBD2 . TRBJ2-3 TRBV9 TGTGCCAGCAGCTTTTGGCGGGGAGGGGCCTCTAGCACAGATACGCAGTATTTT CASSFWRGGASSTDTQYF
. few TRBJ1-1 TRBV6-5 TGTGCCAGCAGTTACTCCCCAGAAATTATGAACACTGAAGCTTTCTTT CASSYSPEIMNTEAFF
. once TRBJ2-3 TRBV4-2 TGTGCCAGCAGCCGTGGGGGCCCCGGCACAGATACGCAGTATTTT CASSRGGPGTDTQYF
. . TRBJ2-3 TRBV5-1 TGCGCCAGCACCCCAGGGGGGCCCACAGATACGCAGTATTTT CASTPGGPTDTQYF
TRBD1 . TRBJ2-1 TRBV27 TGTGCCAGCAGTAGACAGGGGATCAACAATGAGCAGTTCTTC CASSRQGINNEQFF
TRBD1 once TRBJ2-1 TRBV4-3 TGCGCCAGCAGCCAAGGGGCAGGGGGCACGGGCTCCTACAATGAGCAGTTCTTC CASSQGAGGTGSYNEQFF
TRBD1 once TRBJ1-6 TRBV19 TGTGCCAGTAGTCCTAGGACAGGGGGCACCTATAATTCACCCCTCCACTTT CASSPRTGGTYNSPLHF
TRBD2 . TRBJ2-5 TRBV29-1 TGCAGCGGGGCGGGGGTAGAGACCCAGTACTTC CSGAGVETQYF
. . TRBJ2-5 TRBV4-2 TGTGCCAGCAGCCAAGATCAGGTCGGCCAAGAGACCCAGTACTTC CASSQDQVGQETQYF
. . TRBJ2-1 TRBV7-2 TGTGCCAGCAGCTTAGGGGGCCTTGACAATGAGCAGTTCTTC CASSLGGLDNEQFF
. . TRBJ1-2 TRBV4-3 TGCGCCAGCAGCCAAGAACAGGGAGATGTTAATGGCTACACCTTC CASSQEQGDVNGYTF